A selection of T cell receptor beta chains follows, all from one sample in a study of blood T cell repertoires in COVID-19. Clones were read by immunoSEQ multiplex PCR, and TCRdb kept only the in-frame ones, dropping some. The sample contains hundreds of thousands of clones, around nine tenths of which appear only once. Sample: PBMCs or T cells enriched from blood (not recorded which). These receptors were obtained from a man aged 35 to 55 who had recovered from COVID-19. CDR3s include the opening cysteine and the closing phenylalanine or tryptophan. D genes are given only for firm matches. Where a row states a size, it is once, few, many or the class of an expanded clone; other rows omit it.

clone_size j_call v_call cdr3_length d_call cdr3_aa cdr3_nt
- TRBJ1-4 TRBV25-1 15 TRBD1 CASTNHGGGLEKLFF TGTGCCAGCACCAACCATGGAGGGGGCCTGGAAAAACTGTTTTTT
- TRBJ2-7 TRBV5-1 16 TRBD2 CASSPGLVLVSHEQYF TGCGCCAGCAGCCCCGGACTAGTCCTGGTCTCTCACGAGCAGTACTTC
- TRBJ1-1 TRBV2 16 - CASSGNYEGGDTEAFF TGTGCCAGCAGTGGAAACTATGAGGGCGGGGACACTGAAGCTTTCTTT
- TRBJ1-1 TRBV11-3 15 TRBD1 CASSQDRGGLSEAFF TGTGCCAGCAGCCAAGACAGGGGAGGGCTATCTGAAGCTTTCTTT
- TRBJ2-7 TRBV3-1/TRBV3-2 14 - CASSRGPSSYEQYF TGTGCCAGCAGCCGCGGTCCCAGCTCCTACGAGCAGTACTTC
- TRBJ1-3 TRBV27 15 TRBD1 CASSYTGDSGNTIYF TGTGCCAGCAGTTACACAGGGGACTCTGGAAACACCATATATTTT
- TRBJ2-5 TRBV6-1 17 - CASSESLSNLGGETQYF TGTGCCAGCAGTGAATCATTGTCGAACCTTGGCGGAGAGACCCAGTACTTC
- TRBJ2-2 TRBV29-1 14 TRBD1 CSVGDRGMNGELFF TGCAGCGTGGGGGACAGGGGGATGAACGGGGAGCTGTTTTTT
- TRBJ2-5 TRBV12-3/TRBV12-4 12 - CASSLWEETQYF TGTGCCAGCAGTTTGTGGGAGGAGACCCAGTACTTC
- TRBJ2-2 TRBV7-8 17 - CASSFLTMGENTGELFF TGTGCCAGCAGCTTCCTTACAATGGGAGAGAACACCGGGGAGCTGTTTTTT
- TRBJ1-2 TRBV5-1 15 - CASSEGSGGAYGYTF TGCGCCAGCAGCGAGGGATCGGGGGGCGCTTATGGCTACACCTTC
few TRBJ1-2 TRBV6-1 17 - CASSELSGQRTLYGYTF TGTGCCAGCAGTGAACTATCTGGACAGCGGACCCTCTATGGCTACACCTTC
- TRBJ2-7 TRBV2 14 - CASSEIGMTYEQYF TGTGCCAGCAGTGAAATCGGGATGACCTACGAGCAGTACTTC
- TRBJ1-5 TRBV7-2 12 - CASSLEGLPQHF TGTGCCAGCAGCTTAGAGGGGCTGCCCCAGCATTTT
- TRBJ1-5 TRBV6-5 15 - CASSLGRTMDQPQHF TGTGCCAGCAGCCTAGGCAGAACCATGGATCAGCCCCAGCATTTT
- TRBJ1-5 TRBV7-8 15 - CASSLGTGQGQPQHF TGTGCCAGCAGCTTGGGAACAGGGCAAGGTCAGCCCCAGCATTTT
- TRBJ1-1 TRBV19 15 TRBD1 CASTQEGWAGGEAFF TGTGCCAGTACCCAAGAGGGGTGGGCAGGGGGTGAAGCTTTCTTT
- TRBJ2-2 TRBV2 13 - CASSAGWERELFF TGTGCCAGCAGTGCGGGTTGGGAGAGGGAGCTGTTTTTT
- TRBJ1-2 TRBV29-1 13 - CSVEGGGGYGYTF TGCAGCGTTGAGGGGGGAGGGGGCTATGGCTACACCTTC
few TRBJ2-1 TRBV10-1 17 TRBD2 CASSEGARGVSEDEQFF TGCGCCAGCAGTGAAGGTGCGCGGGGGGTCTCGGAGGATGAGCAGTTCTTC
- TRBJ1-6 TRBV2 16 - CASSDGQTLWNSPLHF TGTGCCAGCAGTGATGGGCAGACCCTATGGAATTCACCCCTCCACTTT
- TRBJ1-3 TRBV19 17 TRBD1 CASSTGQGYYSGNTIYF TGTGCCAGTAGTACCGGACAGGGGTATTACTCTGGAAACACCATATATTTT
few TRBJ1-5 TRBV6-6 13 - CASSQGGGQPQHF TGTGCCAGCAGCCAAGGGGGGGGTCAGCCCCAGCATTTT
- TRBJ2-1 TRBV7-6 18 TRBD2 CASSSPRLAGSLYNEQFF TGTGCCAGCAGCTCCCCTCGACTAGCGGGATCCCTTTACAATGAGCAGTTCTTC
- TRBJ2-2 TRBV3-1/TRBV3-2 15 - CASSRRTAYTGELFF TGTGCCAGCAGCCGGAGGACAGCATACACCGGGGAGCTGTTTTTT
once TRBJ1-2 TRBV28 13 - CASSSGGDYGYTF TGTGCCAGCAGTTCAGGAGGGGACTATGGCTACACCTTC
- TRBJ2-3 TRBV5-1 15 TRBD2 CASSGAGGTTDTQYF TGCGCCAGCAGCGGGGCGGGGGGGACCACAGATACGCAGTATTTT
- TRBJ2-6 TRBV5-4 16 - CASSLEGRAGANVLTF TGTGCCAGCAGCTTGGAGGGGCGCGCTGGGGCCAACGTCCTGACTTTC
- TRBJ1-6 TRBV30 14 - CAWSVWRGGSPLHF TGTGCCTGGAGCGTGTGGAGGGGTGGTTCACCCCTCCACTTT